This is a list of T cell receptor beta chains from one sample in a study of human T cells and chemical hapten exposure. MiXCR, run by TCRdb on the RACE reads, gives a single entry per CDR3 protein. The table has tens of thousands of distinct CDR3 sequences, roughly 11% seen once. Specimen: whole blood, collected in connection with sensitization to the hapten diphenylcyclopropenone (DPC). All receptors derive from a woman in her 50s with alopecia areata. Some clones in this sample may be carry-over from other donors' samples. Both conserved end residues are part of each CDR3. The order of the fields is D gene, V gene, J gene, clone size, CDR3 DNA, CDR3 protein. D genes are given only for firm matches. Size tells how often a clone was seen (once, few, many) or the class of an expanded clone, and some rows leave it out.

D: NA; V: TRBV7-2; J: TRBJ2-3; size: few; DNA: TGTGCCAGCAGCTTCCAAGCGGCTGGCTTGGCAGATACGCAGTATTTT; CDR3: CASSFQAAGLADTQYF
D: TRBD1; V: TRBV20-1; J: TRBJ1-5; size: NA; DNA: TGCAGTGCTAGAGCAGGAACAGGGGTAACGAATCAGCCCCAGCATTTT; CDR3: CSARAGTGVTNQPQHF
D: TRBD2; V: TRBV12-3/TRBV12-4; J: TRBJ2-4; size: few; DNA: TGTGCCAGCAGTTCGACACCCCGGACTAGCGGGGGGGCCAAAAACATTCAGTACTTC; CDR3: CASSSTPRTSGGAKNIQYF
D: TRBD2; V: TRBV5-4; J: TRBJ2-5; size: NA; DNA: TGTGCCAGCAGCTCGACTAGCGGGAGGTTTGAGACCCAGTACTTC; CDR3: CASSSTSGRFETQYF
D: NA; V: TRBV6-5; J: TRBJ2-2; size: many; DNA: TGTGCCAGCAAGGGGCCAGCGGCCGGGGAGCTGTTTTTT; CDR3: CASKGPAAGELFF
D: TRBD2; V: TRBV11-2; J: TRBJ2-1; size: few; DNA: TGTGCCAGCAGCTTGGCTCTAGCGGCCCCCTACAATGAGCAGTTCTTC; CDR3: CASSLALAAPYNEQFF
D: TRBD2; V: TRBV7-2; J: TRBJ2-5; size: NA; DNA: TGTGCCAGCAGCTTAGCGCTGGGGAGGGATGAGACCCAGTACTTC; CDR3: CASSLALGRDETQYF
D: NA; V: TRBV27; J: TRBJ1-6; size: many; DNA: TGTGCCAGCAGTTTGACAGGCCTTAATTCACCCCTCCACTTT; CDR3: CASSLTGLNSPLHF
D: NA; V: TRBV28; J: TRBJ2-6; size: few; DNA: TGTGCCAGCAGTTTATCAGCCTCTGGGGCCAACGTCCTGACTTTC; CDR3: CASSLSASGANVLTF
D: NA; V: TRBV28; J: TRBJ2-7; size: many; DNA: TGTGCCAGCAGTTTTGGACCCCGAGGTGACTACGAGCAGTACTTC; CDR3: CASSFGPRGDYEQYF
D: TRBD2; V: TRBV28; J: TRBJ2-7; size: few; DNA: TGTGCCAGCAGCCCGGGACTAGCGGGGGATATCTCCTACGAGCAGTACTTC; CDR3: CASSPGLAGDISYEQYF
D: NA; V: TRBV28; J: TRBJ1-4; size: NA; DNA: TGTGCCAGCAAAGAGGGGAGTGATGAAAAACTGTTTTTT; CDR3: CASKEGSDEKLFF
D: NA; V: TRBV9; J: TRBJ2-3; size: many; DNA: TGTGCCAGCAGATCCCAACCTGGCCCGACAGATACGCAGTATTTT; CDR3: CASRSQPGPTDTQYF
D: NA; V: TRBV7-2; J: TRBJ2-3; size: NA; DNA: TGTGCCAGCAGCTTAAGGCAGGGGAGGCAAACAGATACGCAGTATTTT; CDR3: CASSLRQGRQTDTQYF